Listed below are T cell receptor beta chains from one sample, sequenced in a study of liver allograft versus peripheral blood T cells. TCRdb fed the reads into MiXCR, producing one record per CDR3 protein. Of about 14,000 distinct CDR3 sequences detected, approximately 20% appear once; the ten largest clones hold approximately 6.3%. These receptor sequences come from a human patient who had a liver transplant. Some T cells may be the graft donor's. Each CDR3 is given with its conserved first and last residue.

j_call,v_call,cdr3_aa
TRBJ1-2,TRBV6-6,CASSRLTGATGNYGYTF
TRBJ1-2,TRBV7-9,CASSRGRGQGDGYTF
TRBJ1-1,TRBV19,CASTFTQGYGYTEAFF
TRBJ2-1,TRBV7-3,CASSPPGFANEQFF
TRBJ2-7,TRBV18,CASSPGGRTLGEQYF
TRBJ1-3,TRBV9,CASSVAPGTVGNTIYF
TRBJ1-1,TRBV20-1,CSAGDRTGTEAFF
TRBJ1-1,TRBV12-3/TRBV12-4,CASSLGQGGDTEAFF
TRBJ1-1,TRBV6-1,CASSAGQRMNTEAFF
TRBJ1-1,TRBV5-1,CASSLTGQVNTEAFF
TRBJ2-7,TRBV29-1,CSFAGTGFNEQYF
TRBJ1-2,TRBV18,CASGTGDGYTF
TRBJ1-2,TRBV18,CASSPPTSGGSYGYTF
TRBJ1-5,TRBV7-2,CASSPGTGSQPQHF
TRBJ2-7,TRBV6-1,CASMEDRDEQYF
TRBJ1-5,TRBV11-2,CASSEQFNQPQHF
TRBJ1-2,TRBV7-9,CASSLADPGRGYGYTF
TRBJ1-2,TRBV6-1,CASRADDLEVGYTF
TRBJ1-2,TRBV6-6,CASRPTGGDYGYTF
TRBJ2-7,TRBV6-5,CASRRDPAYEQYF
TRBJ1-1,TRBV6-6,CASSSNLNTEAFF
TRBJ1-3,TRBV14,CASSPRTLVGNTIYF
TRBJ2-7,TRBV11-1,CASSLDRDSSYEQYF
TRBJ1-3,TRBV18,CASSPDPQGNTIYF
TRBJ2-7,TRBV20-1,CSAPFYQGSDEQYF
TRBJ2-7,TRBV6-6,CASSQGLAGGYEQYF
TRBJ1-5,TRBV18,CASSPPSGSQPQHF
TRBJ1-6,TRBV6-5,CASSYGTGEIYNSPLHF
TRBJ1-1,TRBV6-1,CASSERRTEAFF
TRBJ1-2,TRBV29-1,CSVTTGTGVFGYTF
TRBJ1-2,TRBV11-2,CASSLDVRVSYGYTF
TRBJ2-5,TRBV29-1,CSVDLGRETQYF
TRBJ1-5,TRBV28,CASRAVGVQPQHF
TRBJ1-1,TRBV6-6,CASSYRTVNTEAFF
TRBJ2-3,TRBV6-6,CASSQTRNTDTQYF
TRBJ1-5,TRBV18,CASSPGTLGNQPQHF
TRBJ1-2,TRBV19,CASSPAVTYGYTF
TRBJ1-2,TRBV27,CASSIQVGGGYTF
TRBJ1-5,TRBV6-6,CASSTPRDQPQHF
TRBJ2-5,TRBV20-1,CSARGSSGGRETQYF
TRBJ2-7,TRBV29-1,CSVEGQLEDEQYF
TRBJ1-1,TRBV6-5,CVSRRTGRGNTEAFF
TRBJ1-4,TRBV20-1,CSARPGQGAGEKLFF
TRBJ2-5,TRBV18,CASSRGREETQYF
TRBJ1-2,TRBV18,CASSPRSAGEAYGYTF
TRBJ2-1,TRBV18,CASSPEGLAEQFF
TRBJ1-1,TRBV20-1,CSAPGQLNTEAFF
TRBJ1-1,TRBV27,CASSLFQGAGEAFF
TRBJ1-2,TRBV30,CAWGRQAASGYTF
TRBJ1-3,TRBV6-6,CASSLNSGNTIYF
TRBJ2-7,TRBV27,CASQLDRYTYEQYF
TRBJ1-2,TRBV19,CASTPGQGSYGYTF
TRBJ2-7,TRBV28,CASLDSPYEQYF
TRBJ2-7,TRBV30,CAWSVPVPGGIYEQYF
TRBJ2-2,TRBV6-6,CASSYPATGELFF
TRBJ2-1,TRBV7-2,CASSGGFSNEQFF
TRBJ2-7,TRBV30,CAWSAGTGGNYEQYF
TRBJ1-2,TRBV28,CASTSGEQFYGYTF